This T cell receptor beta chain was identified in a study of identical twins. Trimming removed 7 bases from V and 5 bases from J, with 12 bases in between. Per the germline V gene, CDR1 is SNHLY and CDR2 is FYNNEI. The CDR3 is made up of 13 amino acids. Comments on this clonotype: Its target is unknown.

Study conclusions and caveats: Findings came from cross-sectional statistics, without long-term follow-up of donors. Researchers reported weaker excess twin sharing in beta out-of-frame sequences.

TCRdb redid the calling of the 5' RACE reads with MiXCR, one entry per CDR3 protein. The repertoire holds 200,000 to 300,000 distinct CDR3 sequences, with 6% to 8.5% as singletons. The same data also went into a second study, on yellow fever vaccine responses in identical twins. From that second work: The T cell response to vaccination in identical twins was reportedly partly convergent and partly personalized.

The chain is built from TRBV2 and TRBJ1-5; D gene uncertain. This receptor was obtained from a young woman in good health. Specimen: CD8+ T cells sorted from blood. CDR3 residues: CASTHGRDQPQHF. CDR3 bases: TGTGCCAGCACCCATGGGAGGGATCAGCCCCAGCATTTT.